There are many counts of the clone carrying this T cell receptor (beta chain). The antigen remains undetermined. V gave up 3 bases and J gave up 1 base, with 11 bases separating them. Germline CDR1 reads KGHDR; CDR2 reads SFDVKD. CDR3 length: 15 residues. The record originates from a study of T cells in Graves' hyperthyroidism and ophthalmopathy. Study results and caveats: Appearing also in blood were most of the thyroid clonotypes expanded above 0.001. Ophthalmopathy was model-predicted a median roughly six months pre-onset.

What was amplified from RNA transcripts were TCR beta CDR3 regions. In the first-round RT-PCR of the TCR CDR3, the HTBI primer set was used. TCRdb ran MiXCR on the multiplex PCR reads and lists one entry per CDR3 protein. The data hold roughly 740,000 distinct CDR3 sequences, with roughly 15% observed a single time. Researchers barred patients who had uncontrolled infection, other autoimmune disease, pregnancy or lactation. PBMCs were collected from an approximately 9.5 ml volume of fresh peripheral blood. This rearrangement joins TRBV24-1 to TRBJ2-5; D ambiguous. This TCR was recovered from a man between 18 and 29 years old with Graves' hyperthyroidism. Material: blood. The CDR3 spells CATSDIRQAQETQYF. As DNA, the CDR3 is TGTGCCACCAGTGATATTCGGCAGGCCCAAGAGACCCAGTACTTC.